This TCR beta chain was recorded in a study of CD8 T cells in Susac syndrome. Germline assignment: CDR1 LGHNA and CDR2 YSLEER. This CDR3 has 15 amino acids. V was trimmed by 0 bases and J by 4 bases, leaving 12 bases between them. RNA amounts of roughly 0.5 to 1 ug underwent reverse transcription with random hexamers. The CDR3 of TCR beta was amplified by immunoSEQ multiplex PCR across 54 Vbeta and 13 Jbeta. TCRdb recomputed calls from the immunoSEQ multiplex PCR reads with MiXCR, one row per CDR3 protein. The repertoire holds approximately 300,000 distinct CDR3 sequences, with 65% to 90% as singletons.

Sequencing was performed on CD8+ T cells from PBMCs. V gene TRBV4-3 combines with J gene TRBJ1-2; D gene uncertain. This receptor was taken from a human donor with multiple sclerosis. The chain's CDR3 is CASSQDLTGPYGYTF. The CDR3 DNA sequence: TGCGCCAGCAGCCAAGATCTGACCGGACCCTATGGCTACACCTTC.